The present T cell receptor beta chain was sequenced within a study of shared clonotypes between healthy human individuals. Overall study context: For every donor, three CD4 naive, three CD4 memory, two CD8 naive and one CD8 memory plates were used. The study, taken as a whole, reports: In a handful of donors, 4.5% to 5.5% of naive CD4 clonotypes appeared in common.

Each sorted subset replicate got 200 ng genomic DNA, roughly 33,000 genomes. Clones were sequenced by immunoSEQ multiplex PCR, and TCRdb holds only the in-frame ones, with some missing. The sample has about 680,000 clones, around 73% seen once. The authors divided CD4+ cells into CD45RA+ naive and CD45RA-negative memory subsets. CDR3 length: 15 amino acids. V was shortened by 3 bases and J by 0 bases, with 9 bases between the two germline ends. Germline V CDR1 and CDR2: MNHNS, SASEGT. In regard to this clone: Its antigen is not identified.

Sequenced input: memory CD4+ T cells sorted from blood. Indicated subset: CD45RA-negative fraction. The receptor was derived from a woman in her 30s in good health. V usage is TRBV6-1 and J usage is TRBJ1-3, with unresolved D. The DNA of the CDR3 is TGTGCCAGCAGTGACGTCAGGATCTCTGGAAACACCATATATTTT. This gives the protein CASSDVRISGNTIYF.